This record looks at one T cell receptor (beta chain) sequence and its context. Clones were read by immunoSEQ multiplex PCR, and TCRdb kept only the in-frame ones, dropping some. The repertoire consists of under 50,000 clones, with 91% occurring once and the leading ten covering over 9%. Indicated time point: pretreatment peripheral blood. Locally advanced or metastatic urothelial carcinoma affected the patients. For each patient, 1 to 8 samples were obtained, pretreatment and on-treatment. This sample is drawn from a study of PD-L1 blockade in urothelial cancer. Overall study: About 85% of the 29 patients were males with bladder-origin urothelial cancer. Analyses were performed on blood at 3 weeks after treatment start (the second dose) and at 6 weeks.

The germline gives CDR1 MGHRA, CDR2 YSYEKL. The CDR3 contains 17 residues. The V gene lost 1 base and the J gene lost 4 bases, with 17 bases spanning the gap. This TCR derives from a woman aged 60-75 years with urothelial cancer. The V gene is TRBV4-1, the J gene TRBJ1-5; tentatively, D is TRBD1 (6 bases). The sample in question was PBMCs, obtained around atezolizumab (anti-PD-L1) treatment. The CDR3 coding sequence is TGCGCCAGCAGCCAAGTTTCGGTCAGGGGTGGGAATCAGCCCCAGCATTTT. It codes for CASSQVSVRGGNQPQHF.